A single sample gave rise to the 29 T cell receptor beta chains below, sequenced in a study of beta chain features in type 1 diabetes. Study results and limitations: Across all four CD4+ subsets, people with type 1 diabetes showed modestly shorter TCRB CDR3s.

The isolated RNA, all of it, was reverse transcribed, so expressed TCRB transcripts were what got sequenced. The table came from immunoSEQ multiplex PCR; TCRdb's copy has only in-frame clones and leaves some out. The sample includes approximately 160,000 clones, approximately 10% of them seen just once. These receptors have no identified antigens. Sequenced: central memory CD4+ T cells from blood. Receptors were obtained from a man between 25 and 39 years old with type 1 diabetes.

For the CDR3, the DNA is TGTGCCAGCAGCGTCGGCGAACAGGGGACACCCCAGCATTTT. Its translation is CASSVGEQGTPQHF. The chain recombines TRBV9 with TRBJ1-5; 7 bases align to TRBD1. Germline-derived CDR1 and CDR2 are SGDLS and YYNGEE. The V segment lost 2 bases and the J segment 10 bases; nucleotides outside the gene matches: 9. The CDR3 runs to 14 residues.

The chain has TRBV21-1 and TRBJ1-1. TRBV21-1 is a recognized pseudogene. The CDR3 is made up of 17 amino acids. The CDR3 DNA sequence: TGTGCCAGCAGCACGGGGGGGGACAGAGACCAGAACACTGAAGCTTTCTTT. Protein: CASSTGGDRDQNTEAFF.

The V call is TRBV25-1, the J call TRBJ2-1; a possible D gene is TRBD1 (6 bases). V was trimmed by 2 bases and J by 6 bases, leaving 20 bases between them. The CDR3 is 17 residues long. Germline lookup yields CDR1 MGHDK and CDR2 SYGVNS. CDR3 loop: CASSENRGTRGPNEQFF. CDR3 bases: TGTGCCAGCAGTGAAAATAGGGGGACAAGAGGTCCCAATGAGCAGTTCTTC. The full variable domain, rest sourced from reference TRBV25-1 and TRBJ2-1, is EADIYQTPRYLVIGTGKKITLECSQTMGHDKMYWYQQDPGMELHLIHYSYGVNSTEKGDLSSESTVSRIRTEHFPLTLESARPSHTSQYLCASSENRGTRGPNEQFFGPGTRLTVL.

CDR3 protein: CASSQDTGQIYGYTF. The CDR3 nucleotides read TGCGCCAGCAGCCAAGATACCGGACAGATCTATGGCTACACCTTC. The chain has TRBV4-3 and TRBJ1-2; D is perhaps TRBD1 (6 bases). Per the germline V gene, CDR1 is LGHNA and CDR2 is YSLEER. The CDR3 runs 15 residues. V lost 0 bases, J lost 4 bases, and 12 bases lay in between.

This chain connects TRBV5-1 to TRBJ2-1; 12 bases line up with TRBD2. CDR1 and CDR2 from the germline V gene are SGHRS and YFSETQ. The junction had 5 bases not matched to a gene; V was cut back by 6 bases and J by 7 bases. The CDR3 consists of 14 residues. The CDR3 here is CASMSGLAGNEQFF. DNA of the CDR3: TGCGCCAGCATGAGTGGACTAGCGGGAAATGAGCAGTTCTTC.

The rearrangement joins TRBV14 to TRBJ2-1; 14 positions match TRBD2. The CDR3 has 16 residues. Germline loops: CDR1 SGHDN, CDR2 FVKESK. V trimming: 2 bases; J trimming: 8 bases; junction bases outside the gene matches: 5. DNA for the CDR3: TGTGCCAGCAGCCAACAACCGGGACTAGCGGGAGATGAGCAGTTCTTC. Encoded protein: CASSQQPGLAGDEQFF.

V and J are TRBV6-5 and TRBJ2-5, with 8 bases aligning to TRBD2. Trimming took 3 bases from V and 0 from J; bases not matched to a gene: 3. This CDR3 has 15 residues. Germline CDR1 and CDR2: MNHEY and SVGAGI. The CDR3 bases are TGTGCCAGCAGTTATAGCGGGACGTACCAAGAGACCCAGTACTTC. Amino acids: CASSYSGTYQETQYF.

The V gene is TRBV7-2, the J gene TRBJ2-7; D ambiguous. Germline CDR1 is SGHTA and CDR2 is FQGNSA. CDR3 length equals 15 residues. V lost 1 base, J lost 0 bases, and 10 bases lay in between. CDR3 bases: TGTGCCAGCAGCTTAGAGTGGCAGGCCTCCTACGAGCAGTACTTC. It codes for CASSLEWQASYEQYF.

This clone has more than one count but fewer than ten. V and J are TRBV30 and TRBJ2-1; 8 nucleotides match TRBD2. In germline, CDR1 is GTSNPN, CDR2 SVGIG (reference sequence). The CDR3 runs 15 residues. Trimming removed 5 bases from V and 4 bases from J; junction bases left unmatched: 10. The CDR3: CAWGNSGIVYNEQFF. The CDR3 region has the DNA TGTGCCTGGGGGAATAGCGGGATTGTATACAATGAGCAGTTCTTC. The variable domain in full, completed from reference TRBV30 and TRBJ2-1, reads SQTIHQWPATLVQPVGSPLSLECTVEGTSNPNLYWYRQAAGRGLQLLFYSVGIGQISSEVPQNLSASRPQDRQFILSSKKLLLSDSGFYLCAWGNSGIVYNEQFFGPGTRLTVL.

The rearrangement joins TRBV9 to TRBJ2-7, with TRBD1 identical over 8 bases. The junction had 8 bases not matched to a gene; V was cut back by 0 bases and J by 9 bases. The CDR3 extends over 14 amino acids. The germline CDR1 and CDR2 sequences are SGDLS and YYNGEE. DNA for the CDR3: TGTGCCAGCAGCGTAGGGGGACAGGCTACCTGGCAGTACTTC. It yields the protein CASSVGGQATWQYF.

CDR3 loop: CASSFRQNYGYTF. CDR3 DNA sequence: TGTGCCAGCAGTTTCCGACAGAACTATGGCTACACCTTC. The chain carries TRBV27 and TRBJ1-2; D may be TRBD1 (5 bases). Germline V gene lookup returns CDR1 MNHEY and CDR2 SMNVEV (reference sequence). This CDR3 is 13 amino acids long. Between the trimmed V and J ends, which lost 3 bases and 2 bases, there was a span of 7 bases.

This CDR3 reads CASREREGLEQYF. The CDR3 nucleotides are TGCGCCAGCAGGGAGCGGGAGGGCCTTGAGCAGTACTTC. This chain uses TRBV5-1 with TRBJ2-7; 10 bases line up with TRBD2. Trimming removed 5 bases from V and 7 bases from J; junction bases left unmatched: 6. Germline CDR1 SGHRS, CDR2 YFSETQ. The CDR3 has 13 residues.

The sample holds a few counts of this clone. CDR3 sequence reads: CASTGRTGGEQYF. The CDR3 nucleotides read TGTGCCAGCACGGGGAGGACAGGGGGTGAGCAGTACTTC. The rearrangement joins TRBV6-1 to TRBJ2-7; 10 nucleotides match TRBD1. The J segment lost 7 bases and the V segment lost 7 bases, leaving 7 bases of the junction unmatched. Germline CDR1 is MNHNS and CDR2 is SASEGT. CDR3 length: 13 residues.

The V and J genes are TRBV15 and TRBJ2-3, with D perhaps TRBD2 (6 bases). The CDR3 is 14 amino acids. Deletions cut 5 bases from V and 3 bases from J, with 12 bases between. Per germline, CDR1 LNHNV and CDR2 YYDKDF (reference sequence). In DNA, the CDR3 is TGTGCCACCAGCCCGACTAGTGGAACAGATACGCAGTATTTT. Its protein is CATSPTSGTDTQYF.

In this sample, this clone turned up a few times. V usage is TRBV6-5 and J usage is TRBJ1-4; 7 bases map to TRBD1. This CDR3 is 15 amino acids long. Germline lookup yields CDR1 MNHEY and CDR2 SVGAGI. Trimming cost V 5 bases and J 7 bases; bases outside gene matches: 10. The CDR3 nucleotides read TGTGCCAGCAGTCGCGTCGGGACAGTTTCTGAAAAACTGTTTTTT. This gives the protein CASSRVGTVSEKLFF.

The chain has TRBV28 and TRBJ2-5; D is uncertain. This CDR3 has 11 residues. Germline V gene data show CDR1 as MDHEN and CDR2 as SYDVKM. Trimming pared 7 bases from V and 5 bases from J, leaving 8 bases between. The CDR3 nucleotides read TGTGCCAGCACTACTCGGGAGACCCAGTACTTC. Translating gives CASTTRETQYF.

J is TRBJ1-2 and V is TRBV5-1; no clear D. Germline lookup yields CDR1 SGHRS and CDR2 YFSETQ. The CDR3 has 14 residues. The V end was cut by 2 bases, the J end by 3 bases, with 11 bases between. CDR3 in DNA: TGCGCCAGCAGCTTTTTCGGGATGGACTATGGCTACACCTTC. It specifies CASSFFGMDYGYTF.

This chain connects TRBV9 to TRBJ1-3; D is uncertain. Germline CDR1 is SGDLS and CDR2 is YYNGEE. V was cut by 3 bases and J by 0 bases, with 10 bases left in between. The CDR3 totals 15 residues. The CDR3 coding sequence is TGTGCCAGCAGCGGACAAATTAGCTCTGGAAACACCATATATTTT. This sequence encodes CASSGQISSGNTIYF.

This clone has more than one count but fewer than ten. The J gene is TRBJ2-1, the V gene TRBV19, with 7 bases aligning to TRBD2. CDR3 size: 17 residues. In germline, CDR1 is LNHDA, CDR2 SQIVND (reference sequence). Trimming at V came to 0 bases and at J to 3 bases, leaving 8 bases not matched to a gene. The CDR3 loop is CASSIDRTSSGYNEQFF. CDR3 DNA sequence: TGTGCCAGTAGTATAGATCGGACTAGTTCGGGCTACAATGAGCAGTTCTTC.

This chain connects TRBV28 to TRBJ2-7; 10 bases map to TRBD1. This CDR3 has 17 residues. Germline V gene data show CDR1 as MDHEN and CDR2 as SYDVKM. The V segment lost 6 bases and the J segment 3 bases; nucleotides outside the gene matches: 14. The CDR3 nucleotides read TGTGCCAGCAGGGGGGACAGGGGTTCTGTTAACGTCTACGAGCAGTACTTC. This encodes CASRGDRGSVNVYEQYF.

There are a few counts of this clone. The CDR3 bases are TGTGCCAGCTCCACCTCTAGCGGGGACACAGATACGCAGTATTTT. Protein sequence: CASSTSSGDTDTQYF. The gene calls are TRBV18 and TRBJ2-3; 9 positions agree with TRBD2. V lost 6 bases to trimming and J lost 2 bases; unmatched junction nucleotides: 6. Germline V gene lookup returns CDR1 KGHSH and CDR2 LQKENI. The CDR3 totals 15 residues.

This clone was counted a few times. This CDR3 is also generated by other DNA sequences in the sample. CDR3 in amino acids: CASSVGTGGTDTQYF. CDR3 DNA sequence: TGTGCCAGCAGCGTAGGGACAGGGGGCACAGATACGCAGTATTTT. This chain uses TRBV9 with TRBJ2-3, with 9 bases matching TRBD1. V dropped 0 bases and J dropped 1; count of bases not matched to a gene: 0. The CDR3 is 15 residues long. The germline CDR1 and CDR2 sequences are SGDLS and YYNGEE.

Written as DNA, the CDR3 is TGCGCCAGCAGCTTGGCCGGGACTCTGGAGCAGTTCTTC. Translated, it gives CASSLAGTLEQFF. The chain employs TRBV5-1 and TRBJ2-1, with D possibly being TRBD2 (6 bases). The CDR3 contains 13 residues. V lost 0 bases to trimming and J lost 10 bases, with 11 bases between them. Germline V gene lookup returns CDR1 SGHRS and CDR2 YFSETQ.

This clone was counted between two and nine times. The V gene is TRBV2, the J gene TRBJ2-6; TRBD1 is a possible D gene (8 bases). This CDR3 is built from 18 residues. Germline V gene lookup returns CDR1 SNHLY and CDR2 FYNNEI. Trimming cost V 7 bases and J 1 base, with 20 bases left between them. As DNA, the CDR3 is TGTGCCAGCATAGGACAGGGAGGGTTCGCATCTGGGGCCAACGTCCTGACTTTC. As protein: CASIGQGGFASGANVLTF.

The chain carries TRBV18 and TRBJ2-5; a weak D match, TRBD2 (6 bases). The ends were cut back, 3 bases at V and 3 bases at J, with 11 bases in the middle. Germline V gene data show CDR1 as KGHSH and CDR2 as LQKENI. The CDR3 is 14 amino acids. CDR3 DNA: TGTGCCAGCTCACCGCGGGACGAGAAAGAGACCCAGTACTTC. Encoded protein: CASSPRDEKETQYF.

The rearrangement links TRBV7-2 to TRBJ2-3; 8 bases match TRBD2. Germline-derived CDR1 and CDR2 are SGHTA and FQGNSA. Trimming removed 3 bases from V and 2 bases from J; junction bases left unmatched: 10. The CDR3 has 17 residues. The DNA of the CDR3 is TGTGCCAGCAGCTTCTGGGGAGCGGGAGTTGTCACAGATACGCAGTATTTT. Translated: CASSFWGAGVVTDTQYF.

This chain joins TRBV7-2 and TRBJ2-5; 7 bases are shared with TRBD1. The V gene's germline CDR1 is SGHTA and CDR2 FQGNSA. The CDR3 contains 14 residues. Trimming cost V 2 bases and J 1 base; bases outside gene matches: 1. The CDR3 DNA sequence: TGTGCCAGCAGCTTAAACAGGGGCCAAGAGACCCAGTACTTC. Amino acids: CASSLNRGQETQYF.

This chain joins TRBV19 and TRBJ1-2; weak D call: TRBD1 (6 bases). Trimming cost V 6 bases and J 2 bases, with 16 bases left between them. Germline CDR1 reads LNHDA; CDR2 reads SQIVND (reference sequence). The CDR3 contains 15 residues. The CDR3 spells CASSSGRQANYGYTF. DNA for the CDR3: TGTGCCAGTAGCTCAGGACGACAGGCCAACTATGGCTACACCTTC.

The chain links TRBV10-3 to TRBJ2-3; the match to TRBD2 covers 13 bases. Trimming cost V 6 bases and J 4 bases; bases outside gene matches: 4. Germline V gene lookup returns CDR1 ENHRY and CDR2 SYGVKD. The CDR3 length is 15 residues. The CDR3 loop is CAIRETSGGSDTQYF. The DNA of the CDR3 is TGTGCCATCAGGGAGACTAGCGGGGGGTCAGATACGCAGTATTTT.